Listed below are T cell receptor beta chains from one sample, sequenced in a study of T cell changes during pregnancy in multiple sclerosis. Method: immunoSEQ multiplex PCR; TCRdb's copy keeps in-frame clones and lacks some. In the table there are about 59,000 clones, around nine tenths of which are singletons. Sequencing was performed on peripheral blood, taken in the third trimester of pregnancy. Source of these receptors: a female donor in good health, enrolled as a control in a pregnancy study. The CDR3 runs from the conserved cysteine through the conserved F or W. The D gene is left open where the match is weak. Rows may omit the clone size; those that give it use once, few, many or a size class.

clone_size cdr3_length d_call j_call v_call cdr3_nt cdr3_aa
- 13 - TRBJ2-7 TRBV25-1 TGTGCCAGCACCGGGACACTCTCCTACGAGCAGTACTTC CASTGTLSYEQYF
once 15 TRBD2 TRBJ2-1 TRBV5-4 TGTGCCAGCAGCCCCGGGACTAGCGGAGGGGGTGAGCAGTTCTTC CASSPGTSGGGEQFF
- 16 - TRBJ2-1 TRBV5-5 TGTGCCAGCAGCTTGGCCAAAGGGACTTCCAACAATGAGCAGTTCTTC CASSLAKGTSNNEQFF
- 12 - TRBJ1-1 TRBV5-4 TGTGCCAGCAGCCCTGGACACGCTGAAGCTTTCTTT CASSPGHAEAFF
- 14 TRBD1 TRBJ1-4 TRBV13 TGTGCCAGCAGCACCTGGACAGGGAATGAAAAACTGTTTTTT CASSTWTGNEKLFF
- 15 - TRBJ1-5 TRBV5-4 TGTGCCAGCAGCTTGGGTGGGCAGGGGAATCAGCCCCAGCATTTT CASSLGGQGNQPQHF
- 18 TRBD2 TRBJ2-1 TRBV9 TGTGCCAGCAGCGTCTCCCCGAGAACCACTAGCGGGACCAATGAGCAGTTCTTC CASSVSPRTTSGTNEQFF
- 15 - TRBJ1-1 TRBV7-9 TGTGCCAGCAGCTTACTTCCCCAGACAGCCACTGAAGCTTTCTTT CASSLLPQTATEAFF
- 13 - TRBJ1-1 TRBV6-1 TGTGCCAGCAGTAGGCAGTCGGGCACTGAAGCTTTCTTT CASSRQSGTEAFF
- 17 TRBD2 TRBJ2-1 TRBV4-1 TGCGCCAGCAGCCAAGGGCGACTAGCGGGAGTGGACAATGAGCAGTTCTTC CASSQGRLAGVDNEQFF
- 14 TRBD1 TRBJ1-2 TRBV19 TGTGCCAGTAGTTGGACAGGGGGTCCTCATGGCTACACCTTC CASSWTGGPHGYTF
- 14 TRBD1 TRBJ1-2 TRBV19 TGTGCCAGTAGAAACCGAGTGACAGGGGCAGGCTACACCTTC CASRNRVTGAGYTF
- 14 - TRBJ2-7 TRBV28 TGTGCCAGCAGTTTCCAGGCCCCTCGGTACGAGCAGTACTTC CASSFQAPRYEQYF
- 15 - TRBJ2-1 TRBV7-3 TGTGCCAGCAGTTCCGGTGCAGGGGATTACAATGAGCAGTTCTTC CASSSGAGDYNEQFF
- 12 TRBD2 TRBJ2-7 TRBV29-1 TGCAGCGCGGGGACTAGCTTTTTCGAGCAGTACTTC CSAGTSFFEQYF
- 14 TRBD1 TRBJ1-2 TRBV27 TGTGCCAGCAGTTTGACAGGGGAGAACTATGGCTACACCTTC CASSLTGENYGYTF
few 14 TRBD1 TRBJ1-1 TRBV19 TGTGCCAGTAGTATAGGGACAGGGGGCACTGAAGCTTTCTTT CASSIGTGGTEAFF
- 16 TRBD2 TRBJ2-7 TRBV7-2 TGTGCCAGCAGCTCGTTTGGACTAGCGGGAGGGTATGAGCAGTACTTC CASSSFGLAGGYEQYF
- 17 TRBD2 TRBJ2-4 TRBV15 TGTGCCACCAGACTAGCGGGAGTGCTAGGAAGCAAAAACATTCAGTACTTC CATRLAGVLGSKNIQYF
- 18 TRBD1 TRBJ2-2 TRBV7-7 TGTGCTAGCAGCTTAGCGTCCCCGACAGGGAAGGGAAGCGGGGAGCTGTTTTTT CASSLASPTGKGSGELFF
- 15 TRBD1 TRBJ1-2 TRBV27 TGTGCCAGCAGTATACGATTCGGACAGGGGGCCGGCTACACCTTC CASSIRFGQGAGYTF
few 17 TRBD2 TRBJ2-1 TRBV7-2 TGTGCCAGCAGCTTTCCCGCGGGAGGGCCCTCCTACAATGAGCAGTTCTTC CASSFPAGGPSYNEQFF
- 13 TRBD2 TRBJ2-5 TRBV29-1 TGCAGCGCCTTGAGTACTTATCGGGAGGCCCAGTACTTC CSALSTYREAQYF
- 13 TRBD1 TRBJ1-2 TRBV18 TGTGCCAGCTCGGACGGGACAGACCAGGGGTACACCTTC CASSDGTDQGYTF
once 19 TRBD1 TRBJ2-6 TRBV9 TGTGCCAGCAGCGTATCGACAGGGGTCGGCGACTCTGGGGCCAACGTCCTGACTTTC CASSVSTGVGDSGANVLTF
- 16 TRBD1 TRBJ1-1 TRBV4-3 TGCGCCAGCAGCCCCAGGGCAGGGGGCCGGAACACTGAAGCTTTCTTT CASSPRAGGRNTEAFF
once 16 TRBD2 TRBJ2-1 TRBV28 TGTGCCAGCAGTCTCCTGGGACTAGCGGAAGACAATGAGCAGTTCTTC CASSLLGLAEDNEQFF
- 15 TRBD1 TRBJ1-1 TRBV2 TGTGCCAGCAGTCCTGGGACAGGGGCCTACACTGAAGCTTTCTTT CASSPGTGAYTEAFF
- 18 - TRBJ2-2 TRBV15 TGTGCCACCAGCAGAGACATAGGGGGAACGGCGAACACCGGGGAGCTGTTTTTT CATSRDIGGTANTGELFF
- 16 - TRBJ2-6 TRBV29-1 TGCAGCGTCCTAGACAGGACCTCCTCTGGGGCCAACGTCCTGACTTTC CSVLDRTSSGANVLTF
- 17 TRBD2 TRBJ2-4 TRBV2 TGTGCCAGCAGGGGGGGACTAGCGGGAGGAGGGGGAAACATTCAGTACTTC CASRGGLAGGGGNIQYF
- 15 TRBD2 TRBJ2-3 TRBV7-9 TGTGCCAGCAGCTTCTCTAGCGGCCAGACAGATACGCAGTATTTT CASSFSSGQTDTQYF
- 14 - TRBJ1-2 TRBV18 TGTGCCAGCTCACCACCCGGACAGAGATATGGCTACACCTTC CASSPPGQRYGYTF
- 15 - TRBJ1-1 TRBV15 TGTGCCACCAGCAGATTTCCCACGGGGGACACTGAAGCTTTCTTT CATSRFPTGDTEAFF
few 15 - TRBJ1-1 TRBV11-2 TGTGCCAGCAGCTTAGAAAGGACGGGATGGTCTGAAGCTTTCTTT CASSLERTGWSEAFF